These T cell receptor beta chains were read from a single sample in a study of cytomegalovirus exposure and HLA in healthy donors. The table came from immunoSEQ multiplex PCR; TCRdb's copy has only in-frame clones and leaves some out. The profile covers roughly 140,000 clones, with around 87% appearing a single time and less than 9% taken by the ten largest. Material: PBMCs. These receptor sequences come from a young man in good health and CMV-seropositive. The CDR3 runs from the conserved cysteine through the conserved F or W. The D gene is left open where the match is weak. Clone size is given for some rows only: seen once, a few or many times, or a class if the clone is expanded.

J: TRBJ1-5
D: -
size: -
V: TRBV27
CDR3: CASSLTSSNQPQHF
DNA: TGTGCCAGCAGTTTAACGAGTAGCAATCAGCCCCAGCATTTT

J: TRBJ1-4
D: -
size: -
V: TRBV5-4
CDR3: CASSLDPAARQEKLFF
DNA: TGTGCCAGCAGCTTGGACCCCGCTGCGAGACAGGAAAAACTGTTTTTT

J: TRBJ2-2
D: -
size: -
V: TRBV25-1
CDR3: CASSDSPGLGNTGELFF
DNA: TGTGCCAGCAGTGATTCCCCGGGACTCGGAAACACCGGGGAGCTGTTTTTT

J: TRBJ2-7
D: TRBD2
size: -
V: TRBV7-6
CDR3: CASSPGGTSGSFNEQYF
DNA: TGTGCCAGCAGCCCCGGGGGGACTAGCGGGAGTTTTAACGAGCAGTACTTC

J: TRBJ2-1
D: -
size: -
V: TRBV5-1
CDR3: CASSLWGGGGNEQFF
DNA: TGCGCCAGCAGCTTGTGGGGGGGCGGAGGCAATGAGCAGTTCTTC

J: TRBJ1-3
D: -
size: -
V: TRBV7-9
CDR3: CASSSQQGLGNTIYF
DNA: TGTGCCAGCAGTAGCCAACAGGGATTAGGAAACACCATATATTTT

J: TRBJ1-5
D: -
size: -
V: TRBV6-5
CDR3: CASSQQGNQPQHF
DNA: TGTGCCAGCAGTCAACAGGGAAACCAGCCCCAGCATTTT

J: TRBJ2-1
D: -
size: once
V: TRBV11-3
CDR3: CASSSRVGWNEQFF
DNA: TGTGCCAGCAGCTCCAGGGTCGGATGGAATGAGCAGTTCTTC

J: TRBJ1-2
D: -
size: -
V: TRBV5-4
CDR3: CASSLPGQKFGYTF
DNA: TGTGCCAGCAGCTTACCGGGACAAAAGTTTGGCTACACCTTC

J: TRBJ1-5
D: -
size: -
V: TRBV5-1
CDR3: CASSRSGDGQPQHF
DNA: TGCGCCAGCAGCCGCTCCGGGGATGGTCAGCCCCAGCATTTT

J: TRBJ1-6
D: -
size: -
V: TRBV7-2
CDR3: CASSLSSPGNSPLHF
DNA: TGTGCCAGCAGCTTATCGTCGCCAGGAAATTCACCCCTCCACTTT

J: TRBJ2-7
D: TRBD2
size: once
V: TRBV9
CDR3: CASSVAPSGGTYEQYF
DNA: TGTGCCAGCAGCGTAGCCCCCAGCGGGGGGACCTACGAGCAGTACTTC

J: TRBJ2-2
D: TRBD2
size: -
V: TRBV5-4
CDR3: CASSLDPRRTSGTNTGELFF
DNA: TGTGCCAGCAGCTTGGACCCCCGCCGGACTAGCGGGACGAACACCGGGGAGCTGTTTTTT

J: TRBJ1-2
D: -
size: -
V: TRBV5-6
CDR3: CASSLETVNYGYTF
DNA: TGTGCCAGCAGCTTGGAGACAGTTAACTATGGCTACACCTTC

J: TRBJ2-5
D: TRBD1
size: -
V: TRBV19
CDR3: CASSIPRTGGLGETQYF
DNA: TGTGCCAGTAGTATACCTCGAACAGGGGGCCTGGGAGAGACCCAGTACTTC

J: TRBJ2-1
D: -
size: -
V: TRBV5-1
CDR3: CASSLQRNEQFF
DNA: TGCGCCAGCAGCCTGCAGAGGAATGAGCAGTTCTTC

J: TRBJ2-5
D: TRBD2
size: -
V: TRBV7-3
CDR3: CASSQLGGRGETQYF
DNA: TGTGCCAGCAGCCAACTGGGAGGGCGCGGCGAGACCCAGTACTTC

J: TRBJ2-1
D: -
size: -
V: TRBV6-5
CDR3: CASSYLNEQFF
DNA: TGTGCCAGCAGTTACTTAAATGAGCAGTTCTTC

J: TRBJ2-3
D: -
size: -
V: TRBV7-8
CDR3: CASSQGTTDTQYF
DNA: TGTGCCAGCAGCCAGGGGACCACAGATACGCAGTATTTT

J: TRBJ2-1
D: TRBD2
size: once
V: TRBV9
CDR3: CASTPPRTSGGLNNEQFF
DNA: TGTGCCAGCACCCCCCCCCGGACTAGCGGGGGTCTCAACAATGAGCAGTTCTTC

J: TRBJ1-1
D: -
size: -
V: TRBV12-5
CDR3: CASGLVAPLPRDTEAFF
DNA: TGTGCTAGTGGTTTGGTGGCCCCCCTCCCGAGGGACACTGAAGCTTTCTTT

J: TRBJ1-6
D: -
size: -
V: TRBV11-2
CDR3: CASSRETNSPLHF
DNA: TGTGCCAGCAGCAGGGAGACCAATTCACCCCTCCACTTT

J: TRBJ1-4
D: -
size: once
V: TRBV7-9
CDR3: CASSFSAENEKLFF
DNA: TGTGCCAGCAGCTTTAGCGCCGAAAATGAAAAACTGTTTTTT

J: TRBJ1-1
D: -
size: once
V: TRBV29-1
CDR3: CSGQQGSNTEAFF
DNA: TGCAGCGGCCAACAGGGCTCGAACACTGAAGCTTTCTTT

J: TRBJ2-5
D: TRBD2
size: -
V: TRBV5-1
CDR3: CASSLAGLAVETQYF
DNA: TGCGCCAGCAGCTTGGCCGGACTAGCGGTAGAGACCCAGTACTTC

J: TRBJ1-3
D: TRBD1
size: -
V: TRBV11-2
CDR3: CASSSLSGQGNTIYF
DNA: TGTGCCAGCAGCTCCCTCTCGGGACAGGGTAACACCATATATTTT

J: TRBJ1-2
D: TRBD1
size: -
V: TRBV7-8
CDR3: CASSLGGQAYGYTF
DNA: TGTGCCAGCAGCTTAGGGGGACAGGCTTATGGCTACACCTTC

J: TRBJ2-7
D: -
size: -
V: TRBV27
CDR3: CASRGGFEGYEQYF
DNA: TGTGCCAGCAGGGGGGGTTTCGAGGGCTACGAGCAGTACTTC

J: TRBJ1-1
D: TRBD1
size: -
V: TRBV6-1
CDR3: CASSFNRGPEAFF
DNA: TGTGCCAGCAGCTTCAACAGGGGGCCCGAAGCTTTCTTT

J: TRBJ1-2
D: -
size: -
V: TRBV27
CDR3: CASSLRDTPFYGYTF
DNA: TGTGCCAGCAGTTTAAGAGACACTCCCTTCTATGGCTACACCTTC

J: TRBJ2-1
D: TRBD2
size: few
V: TRBV30
CDR3: CAWSRLADEQFF
DNA: TGTGCCTGGAGTAGACTAGCCGATGAGCAGTTCTTC

J: TRBJ2-3
D: -
size: -
V: TRBV2
CDR3: CASSVVDTQYF
DNA: TGTGCCAGCAGTGTAGTAGATACGCAGTATTTT

J: TRBJ2-1
D: -
size: -
V: TRBV5-1
CDR3: CASSLGTEKQFF
DNA: TGCGCCAGCAGTCTTGGGACTGAAAAGCAGTTCTTC

J: TRBJ2-1
D: -
size: -
V: TRBV6-5
CDR3: CARWRETNEQFF
DNA: TGTGCCAGGTGGCGGGAAACCAATGAGCAGTTCTTC